This T cell receptor beta chain was sequenced for a study of control samples from healthy donors and cancer patients. The CDR3 length is 16 residues. Germline lookup yields CDR1 GTSNPN and CDR2 SVGIG (reference sequence). Trimming took off 2 bases at V and 2 bases at J, with 15 bases between the two ends. The repertoire was sequenced with immunoSEQ multiplex PCR; TCRdb's copy has only in-frame clones and lacks some. The sample has 100,000 to 150,000 clones, over 75% seen once. Sequences were obtained from blood. The chain has TRBV30 and TRBJ2-2; D may be TRBD2 (6 bases). The receptor comes from a man aged 35 to 55 in good health. CDR3 DNA: TGTGCCTGGAGTATCCGGGACTCACGCAACACCGGGGAGCTGTTTTTT. Its protein product is CAWSIRDSRNTGELFF.